This record concerns one TCR beta chain sequence. Its antigen is still unknown. The data derive from a study of T cell responses to AZD1222 COVID-19 vaccine. Using immunoSEQ multiplex PCR, the repertoire was profiled, and TCRdb retains in-frame clones only, with some absent. Among 100,000 to 150,000 clones listed, more than 70% were seen once. The CDR3 totals 14 residues. J lost 5 bases, V lost 3 bases, and 6 bases had no gene match. Germline V gene lookup returns CDR1 ENHRY and CDR2 SYGVKD. Study results and limitations: Spike-specific TCR depth and breadth grew after two AZD1222 doses.

The specimen was peripheral blood, collected on day 0 of AZD1222 vaccination. This sequence joins TRBV10-3 and TRBJ1-1; 7 bases agree with TRBD1. The sequence derives from an adult in good health. CDR3 coding DNA: TGTGCCATCAGTGAAAGACAGGGTGTGACTGAAGCTTTCTTT. Its translation: CAISERQGVTEAFF.